This TCR beta chain appears in the sequencing data of a study of monozygotic twins with cystic fibrosis. About the research overall: Approximately 2.8 micrograms of fragmented DNA underwent approximately 15 PCR cycles for library preparation. Study-wide results and limits: Unrelated CF individuals shared fewer identical clonotypes than monozygotic CF twins. Low clonality (median about 0.0095) suggested a mostly naive repertoire. In 13 of 16 pairs, V gene usage was closest to the co-twin's.

The method was immunoSEQ multiplex PCR; TCRdb's version includes in-frame clones alone and lacks a portion of them. The table records 29,000 or so clones, about 85% of them present only once. Comment on this clone: Its specificity is unknown.

Between the trimmed V and J ends, which lost 0 bases and 2 bases, there was a span of 9 bases. This CDR3 comprises 14 residues. The germline gives CDR1 GTSNPN, CDR2 SVGIG (reference sequence). This clonotype was obtained from a girl aged 2 to 9 with cystic fibrosis. Material: blood. This rearrangement joins TRBV30 to TRBJ2-3; the D is unclear. The CDR3 is CAWSVARATDTQYF. In DNA, the CDR3 is TGTGCCTGGAGTGTGGCCCGGGCCACAGATACGCAGTATTTT.